The 21 T cell receptor beta chains below were found in one sample sequenced in a study of blood T cell repertoires in COVID-19. Measured with immunoSEQ multiplex PCR; TCRdb has only the in-frame clones, and not every one. The table shows under 95,000 clones, with about 80% occurring only once. Sequencing input: peripheral blood. The source of these receptors is a man aged 45-65 years with active or convalescent COVID-19.

J is TRBJ1-2 and V is TRBV3-1 (or the pseudogene TRBV3-2); 11 bases match TRBD1. The germline CDR1 and CDR2 sequences are LGHDT and YNNKEL (reference sequence). With V trimmed by 4 bases and J by 3 bases, 4 bases remained unmatched. The CDR3 sequence is 15 residues long. In DNA form, the CDR3 reads TGTGCCAGCAGCCCCGGGACAGGGGGGGACTATGGCTACACCTTC. It codes for CASSPGTGGDYGYTF.

The gene calls are TRBV4-3 and TRBJ1-1; D is unclear. Germline V gene lookup returns CDR1 LGHNA and CDR2 YSLEER. CDR3 length: 16 residues. Trimming cost V 0 bases and J 4 bases, with 15 bases left between them. CDR3 coding DNA: TGCGCCAGCAGCCAAGATGGTCTAGGATATGGCACTGAAGCTTTCTTT. It yields the protein CASSQDGLGYGTEAFF.

This chain links TRBV6-5 with TRBJ2-7; D is perhaps TRBD2 (5 bases). Germline values: CDR1 MNHEY, CDR2 SVGAGI. V lost 6 bases to trimming and J lost 3 bases, with 12 bases between them. The CDR3 sequence is 13 residues long. This CDR3 reads CASRPGRDYEQYF. CDR3 sequence (DNA): TGTGCCAGCAGACCGGGCCGGGACTACGAGCAGTACTTC.

The V and J genes are TRBV5-7 and TRBJ1-4, with D tentatively TRBD1 (6 bases). TRBV5-7 is marked as an open reading frame, function uncertain. The CDR3 consists of 17 residues. The ends were cut back, 3 bases at V and 3 bases at J, with 18 bases in the middle. CDR3 DNA: TGTGCCAGCAGCTCACGACCCTCCAGGGGTTCTAATGAAAAACTGTTTTTT. Protein: CASSSRPSRGSNEKLFF.

V gene TRBV5-1 combines with J gene TRBJ2-3; 9 bases fit TRBD2. This CDR3 spans 14 amino acids. Germline CDR1 reads SGHRS; CDR2 reads YFSETQ. The ends lost 6 bases at V and 2 bases at J; junction bases unmatched: 4. CDR3 bases: TGCGCCAGCAAGGGCGGGGGGGCCACAGATACGCAGTATTTT. Its translation: CASKGGGATDTQYF. Looking up the rest from reference TRBV5-1 and TRBJ2-3 gives the full variable domain: KAGVTQTPRYLIKTRGQQVTLSCSPISGHRSVSWYQQTPGQGLQFLFEYFSETQRNKGNFPGRFSGRQFSNSRSEMNVSTLELGDSALYLCASKGGGATDTQYFGPGTRLTVL.

The rearrangement joins TRBV19 to TRBJ1-4; weak D call: TRBD1 (6 bases). Trimming took 3 bases from V and 0 from J, leaving 14 bases between them. The CDR3 length is 17 residues. Germline V lookup: CDR1 LNHDA, CDR2 SQIVND (reference sequence). CDR3 sequence reads: CASSMVGGASTNEKLFF. In DNA form, the CDR3 reads TGTGCCAGTAGTATGGTGGGGGGGGCCTCAACTAATGAAAAACTGTTTTTT.

This rearrangement joins TRBV14 to TRBJ2-1; perhaps TRBD2 as D (5 bases). V lost 1 base and J 5 bases, leaving 12 bases between the germline ends. CDR1 is SGHDN and CDR2 is FVKESK in the germline V gene. The CDR3 is made up of 15 amino acids. CDR3 in DNA: TGTGCCAGCAGCCAAGCCTCCACTAGGCACAATGAGCAGTTCTTC. It codes for CASSQASTRHNEQFF.

The gene calls are TRBV7-8 and TRBJ1-2; possibly TRBD1 for D (6 bases). In germline, CDR1 is SGHVS, CDR2 FQNEAQ. The CDR3 contains 13 residues. The germline V and J ends were trimmed by 1 base and 6 bases, with 9 bases remaining between them. CDR3 coding DNA: TGTGCCAGCAGCTTAGTGTCAGGGGATGGCTACACCTTC. This translates into CASSLVSGDGYTF. The full variable domain, its missing parts supplied by reference TRBV7-8 and TRBJ1-2, is GAGVSQSPRYKVAKRGQDVALRCDPISGHVSLFWYQQALGQGPEFLTYFQNEAQLDKSGLPSDRFFAERPEGSVSTLKIQRTQQEDSAVYLCASSLVSGDGYTFGSGTRLTVV.

The chain links TRBV19 to TRBJ1-2, with D unresolved. The CDR3 covers 14 residues. The germline CDR1 and CDR2 sequences are LNHDA and SQIVND (reference sequence). Trimming left V 7 bases short and J 5 bases short, with 17 bases between. This CDR3 reads CASTPWGEPYGYTF. DNA of the CDR3: TGTGCCAGTACCCCGTGGGGAGAACCTTATGGCTACACCTTC. The complete variable domain, with remaining parts taken from reference TRBV19 and TRBJ1-2, reads DGGITQSPKYLFRKEGQNVTLSCEQNLNHDAMYWYRQDPGQGLRLIYYSQIVNDFQKGDIAEGYSVSREKKESFPLTVTSAQKNPTAFYLCASTPWGEPYGYTFGSGTRLTVV.

The chain couples TRBV6-1 to TRBJ2-2; 7 bases are shared with TRBD1. CDR3 length: 15 amino acids. Germline lookup yields CDR1 MNHNS and CDR2 SASEGT. Trimming removed 1 base from V and 1 base from J; junction bases left unmatched: 0. The CDR3 coding sequence is TGTGCCAGCAGTGAAGGGACAGGGAACACCGGGGAGCTGTTTTTT. Translation: CASSEGTGNTGELFF.

The CDR3 DNA reads as TGTGCCAGCAGCCAAAAGGGGGCCAACACTGAAGCTTTCTTT. Its protein is CASSQKGANTEAFF. This sequence joins TRBV4-2 and TRBJ1-1, with 7 bases lining up with TRBD1. Trimming cost V 2 bases and J 2 bases; bases outside gene matches: 2. CDR3 length: 14 amino acids. Germline V CDR1 and CDR2: LGHNA, YNFKEQ.

This rearrangement joins TRBV23-1 to TRBJ2-1; 9 bases agree with TRBD1. TRBV23-1 falls under the ORF class, with uncertain function. The CDR3 is made up of 14 amino acids. This CDR3 is CDAPGQGSYNEQFF. The CDR3 nucleotides are TGCGACGCACCGGGACAGGGCTCCTACAATGAGCAGTTCTTC.

The rearrangement uses TRBV5-1 and TRBJ1-1; D is perhaps TRBD1 (5 bases). There are 15 residues in the CDR3. The V end lost 1 base, the J end lost 0 bases, and 10 bases lay between the germline ends. Germline V gene lookup returns CDR1 SGHRS and CDR2 YFSETQ. The CDR3 coding sequence is TGCGCCAGCAGCTTGTCATCAGGGATGAACACTGAAGCTTTCTTT. The encoded protein is CASSLSSGMNTEAFF.

V is TRBV6-5 and J is TRBJ1-2, with D possibly being TRBD1 (6 bases). Germline-derived CDR1 and CDR2 are MNHEY and SVGAGI. CDR3 size: 13 residues. V gave up 5 bases and J gave up 4 bases, with 11 bases separating them. CDR3 residues: CASSLDRFYGYTF. The CDR3 DNA reads TGTGCCAGCAGTCTCGACAGGTTCTATGGCTACACCTTC.

V gene TRBV10-3 combines with J gene TRBJ2-1; TRBD2 agrees at 8 bases. The CDR3 length is 16 residues. Germline CDR1 reads ENHRY; CDR2 reads SYGVKD. V lost 4 bases to trimming and J lost 4 bases; unmatched junction nucleotides: 9. CDR3 amino acids: CAISGTTSGAYNEQFF. In nucleotides, the CDR3 is TGTGCCATCAGTGGGACCACTAGCGGCGCTTACAATGAGCAGTTCTTC.

The chain employs TRBV5-8 and TRBJ2-5; no reliable D call. The CDR3 has 11 residues. CDR1 and CDR2 (germline): SGHTS, YDEGEE. The V gene lost 4 bases and the J gene lost 5 bases, with 6 bases spanning the gap. This CDR3 reads CASSAQETQYF. CDR3 DNA sequence: TGTGCCAGCAGCGCCCAGGAGACCCAGTACTTC.

The V gene is TRBV10-3, the J gene TRBJ1-6, with TRBD1 matching over 7 bases. The junction had 8 bases not matched to a gene; V was cut back by 4 bases and J by 5 bases. The CDR3 contains 16 residues. CDR1 and CDR2 from the germline V gene are ENHRY and SYGVKD. The DNA for the CDR3 is TGTGCCATCAGTGCCCTCGGGACAGCAGATAATTCACCCCTCCACTTT. Amino acids: CAISALGTADNSPLHF.

The CDR3 is CASSRLRDRTQYF. The CDR3 DNA follows: TGTGCCAGCAGCCGCCTCCGGGACAGGACGCAGTATTTT. The genes are TRBV6-6 and TRBJ2-3, with TRBD1 matching 8 bases. Germline values: CDR1 MNHNY, CDR2 SVGAGI (reference sequence). Trimming cost V 6 bases and J 9 bases; bases outside gene matches: 8. The CDR3 loop spans 13 amino acids.

There are a few counts of this clone. Here the CDR3 reads CASSLILLGTSSYEQYF. The CDR3 DNA is TGTGCCAGCAGCTTAATACTTTTAGGGACTAGCTCGTACGAGCAGTACTTC. The rearrangement links TRBV7-9 to TRBJ2-7; 9 bases are shared with TRBD2. In germline, CDR1 is SEHNR, CDR2 FQNEAQ (reference sequence). The CDR3 is 17 amino acids. V dropped 2 bases and J dropped 4; count of bases not matched to a gene: 12. Complete variable domain (other parts from reference TRBV7-9 and TRBJ2-7): DTGVSQNPRHKITKRGQNVTFRCDPISEHNRLYWYRQTLGQGPEFLTYFQNEAQLEKSRLLSDRFSAERPKGSFSTLEIQRTEQGDSAMYLCASSLILLGTSSYEQYFGPGTRLTVT.

The chain is built from TRBV7-8 and TRBJ2-1; 13 nucleotides line up with TRBD2. Germline CDR1 and CDR2: SGHVS and FQNEAQ. Trimming removed 5 bases from V and 5 bases from J; junction bases left unmatched: 3. This CDR3 contains 15 residues. This CDR3 is CASSMGLAGNNEQFF. In DNA, the CDR3 is TGTGCCAGCAGCATGGGACTAGCGGGGAACAATGAGCAGTTCTTC.

This clone was counted once. This chain joins TRBV19 and TRBJ2-3; 8 bases map to TRBD1. V gave up 3 bases and J gave up 3 bases; unmatched junction bases: 8. The CDR3 spans 16 residues. Germline loops: CDR1 LNHDA, CDR2 SQIVND (reference sequence). CDR3 in amino acids: CASSISGTGLTDTQYF. The CDR3, as DNA: TGTGCCAGTAGTATTTCCGGGACAGGACTAACAGATACGCAGTATTTT.